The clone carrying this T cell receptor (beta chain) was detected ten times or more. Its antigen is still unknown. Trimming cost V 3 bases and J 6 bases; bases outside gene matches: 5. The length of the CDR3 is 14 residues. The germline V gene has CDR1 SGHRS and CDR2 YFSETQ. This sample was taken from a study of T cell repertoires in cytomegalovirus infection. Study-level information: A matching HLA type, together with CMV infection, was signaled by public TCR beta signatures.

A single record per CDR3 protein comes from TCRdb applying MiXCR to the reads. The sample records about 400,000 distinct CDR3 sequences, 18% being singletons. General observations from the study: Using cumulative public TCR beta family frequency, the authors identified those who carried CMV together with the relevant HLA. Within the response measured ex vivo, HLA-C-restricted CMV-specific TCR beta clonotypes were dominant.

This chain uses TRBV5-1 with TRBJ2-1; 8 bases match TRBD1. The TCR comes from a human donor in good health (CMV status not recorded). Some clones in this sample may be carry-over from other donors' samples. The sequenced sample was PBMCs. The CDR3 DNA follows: TGCGCCAGCAGCTCTCAGGGGGCTGGCAATGAGCAGTTCTTC. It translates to CASSSQGAGNEQFF.